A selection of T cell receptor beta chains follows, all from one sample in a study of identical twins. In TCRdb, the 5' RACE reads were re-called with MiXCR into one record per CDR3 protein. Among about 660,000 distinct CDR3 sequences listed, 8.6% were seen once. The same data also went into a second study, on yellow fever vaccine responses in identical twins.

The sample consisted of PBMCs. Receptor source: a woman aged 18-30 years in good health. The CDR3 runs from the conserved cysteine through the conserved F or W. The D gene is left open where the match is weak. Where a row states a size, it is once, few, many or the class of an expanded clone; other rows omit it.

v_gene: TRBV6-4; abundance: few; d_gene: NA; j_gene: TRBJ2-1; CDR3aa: CASSDWVFRGNEQFF; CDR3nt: TGTGCCAGCAGTGACTGGGTCTTCCGGGGTAATGAGCAGTTCTTC
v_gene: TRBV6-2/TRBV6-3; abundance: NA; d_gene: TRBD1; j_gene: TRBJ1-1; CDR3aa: CASSYFQGADVTEAFF; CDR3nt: TGTGCCAGCAGTTATTTCCAGGGGGCGGATGTTACTGAAGCTTTCTTT
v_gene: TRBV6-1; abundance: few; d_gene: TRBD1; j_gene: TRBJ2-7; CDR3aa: CASSQGQTLYEQYF; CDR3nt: TGTGCCAGCAGCCAGGGACAGACCCTCTACGAGCAGTACTTC
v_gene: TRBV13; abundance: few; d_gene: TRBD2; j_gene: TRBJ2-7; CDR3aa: CASSLWYAGAPGEQYF; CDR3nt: TGTGCCAGCAGCTTATGGTATGCGGGAGCACCGGGGGAGCAGTACTTC
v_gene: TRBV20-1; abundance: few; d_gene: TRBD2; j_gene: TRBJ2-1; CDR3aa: CSAPREGSYNEQFF; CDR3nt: TGCAGTGCTCCCCGGGAGGGGTCCTACAATGAGCAGTTCTTC
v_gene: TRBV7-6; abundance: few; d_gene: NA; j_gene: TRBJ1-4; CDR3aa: CASSPKLGFREKLFF; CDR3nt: TGTGCCAGCAGCCCTAAGTTGGGGTTTAGGGAAAAACTGTTTTTT
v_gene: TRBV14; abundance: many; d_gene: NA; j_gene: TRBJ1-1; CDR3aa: CASSHSQGERAFF; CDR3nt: TGTGCCAGCAGCCACAGCCAGGGTGAGAGAGCTTTCTTT
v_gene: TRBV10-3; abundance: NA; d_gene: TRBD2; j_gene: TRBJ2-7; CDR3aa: CAISESPSGGAGEQYF; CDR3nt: TGTGCCATCAGTGAGTCTCCTAGCGGGGGGGCGGGAGAGCAGTACTTC
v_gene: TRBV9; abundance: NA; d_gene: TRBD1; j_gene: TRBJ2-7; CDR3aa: CASSADSGTVSYEQYF; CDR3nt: TGTGCCAGCAGTGCCGACTCCGGGACAGTATCCTACGAGCAGTACTTC
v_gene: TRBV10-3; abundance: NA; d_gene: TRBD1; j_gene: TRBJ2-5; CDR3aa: CAISEPGTAYQETQYF; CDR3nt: TGTGCCATCAGTGAGCCCGGGACAGCATACCAAGAGACCCAGTACTTC
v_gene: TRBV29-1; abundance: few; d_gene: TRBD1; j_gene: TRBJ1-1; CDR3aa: CSVANRDRTNTEAFF; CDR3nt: TGCAGCGTCGCAAACCGGGACAGGACTAACACTGAAGCTTTCTTT
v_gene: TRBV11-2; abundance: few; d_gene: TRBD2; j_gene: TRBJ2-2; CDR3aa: CASSWTSGHTGELFF; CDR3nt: TGTGCCAGCAGCTGGACTAGCGGACACACCGGGGAGCTGTTTTTT
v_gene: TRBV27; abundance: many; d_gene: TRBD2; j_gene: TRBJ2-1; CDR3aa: CASSRGGGSSYNEQFF; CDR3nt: TGTGCCAGCAGTCGGGGGGGGGGAAGCTCCTACAATGAGCAGTTCTTC
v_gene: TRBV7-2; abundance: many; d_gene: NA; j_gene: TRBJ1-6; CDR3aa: CASSLPNSPLHF; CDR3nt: TGTGCCAGCAGCTTACCGAATTCACCCCTCCACTTT
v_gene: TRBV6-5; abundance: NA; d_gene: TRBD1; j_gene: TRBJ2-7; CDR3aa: CASSYTGQGMFEQYF; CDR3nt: TGTGCCAGCAGTTATACGGGACAGGGCATGTTCGAGCAGTACTTC
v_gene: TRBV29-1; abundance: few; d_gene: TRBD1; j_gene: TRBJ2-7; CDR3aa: CSVESQTGFHEQYF; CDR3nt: TGCAGCGTTGAATCCCAGACAGGGTTCCACGAGCAGTACTTC
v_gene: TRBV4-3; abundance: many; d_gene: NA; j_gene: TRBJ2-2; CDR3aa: CASSQGQSFRVGELFF; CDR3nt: TGCGCCAGCAGCCAAGGACAGTCCTTCCGAGTCGGGGAGCTGTTTTTT
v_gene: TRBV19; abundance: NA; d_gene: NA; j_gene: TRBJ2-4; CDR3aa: CASSLRALAKNIQYF; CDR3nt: TGTGCCAGTAGTCTACGGGCCCTAGCCAAAAACATTCAGTACTTC
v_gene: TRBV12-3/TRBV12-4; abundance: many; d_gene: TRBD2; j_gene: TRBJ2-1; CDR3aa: CASRAGTSGGANWNEQFF; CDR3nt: TGTGCCAGCAGAGCCGGGACTAGCGGGGGGGCAAACTGGAATGAGCAGTTCTTC
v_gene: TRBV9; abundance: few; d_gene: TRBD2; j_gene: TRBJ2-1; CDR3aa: CASSASRLARSYNEQFF; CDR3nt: TGTGCCAGCAGCGCATCAAGACTAGCCCGCTCCTACAATGAGCAGTTCTTC
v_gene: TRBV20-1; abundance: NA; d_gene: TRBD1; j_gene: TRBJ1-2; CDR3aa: CSARGTGGSYTF; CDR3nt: TGCAGTGCTAGGGGGACAGGGGGATCATACACCTTC
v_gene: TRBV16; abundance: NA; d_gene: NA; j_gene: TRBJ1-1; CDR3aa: CASSQSAAAFF; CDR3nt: TGTGCCAGCAGCCAATCGGCGGCAGCTTTCTTT
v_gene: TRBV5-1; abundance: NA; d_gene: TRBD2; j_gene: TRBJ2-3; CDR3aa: CASRSAGASTDTQYF; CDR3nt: TGCGCCAGCAGGTCAGCGGGGGCGAGCACAGATACGCAGTATTTT
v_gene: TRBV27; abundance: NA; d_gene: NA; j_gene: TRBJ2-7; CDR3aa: CASSLSGRHEQYF; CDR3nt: TGTGCCAGCAGTTTATCCGGTCGACACGAGCAGTACTTC
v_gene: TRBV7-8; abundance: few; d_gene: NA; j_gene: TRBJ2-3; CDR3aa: CASSHRSRGGAEADTQYF; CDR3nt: TGTGCCAGCAGCCACAGATCCCGTGGGGGGGCCGAGGCAGATACGCAGTATTTT
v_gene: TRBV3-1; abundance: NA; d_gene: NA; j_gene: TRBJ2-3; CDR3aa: CASSRDPSGTDTQYF; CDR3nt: TGTGCCAGCAGCCGGGACCCTTCAGGCACAGATACGCAGTATTTT
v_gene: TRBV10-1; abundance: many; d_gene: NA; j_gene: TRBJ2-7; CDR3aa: CASSVGASYEQYF; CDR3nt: TGCGCCAGCAGTGTAGGCGCCTCCTACGAGCAGTACTTC
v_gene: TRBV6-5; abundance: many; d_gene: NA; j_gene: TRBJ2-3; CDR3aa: CASSLQGGGTDTQYF; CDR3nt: TGTGCCAGCAGTCTACAGGGGGGGGGCACAGATACGCAGTATTTT
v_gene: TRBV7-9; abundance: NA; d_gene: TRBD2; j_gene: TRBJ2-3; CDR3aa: CASSLELAVSTDTQYF; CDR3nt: TGTGCCAGCAGCTTAGAACTAGCGGTGTCCACAGATACGCAGTATTTT
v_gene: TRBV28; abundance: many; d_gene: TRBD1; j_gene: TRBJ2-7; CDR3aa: CASRSPGQGAYEQYF; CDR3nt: TGTGCCAGCAGATCCCCGGGACAGGGGGCCTACGAGCAGTACTTC
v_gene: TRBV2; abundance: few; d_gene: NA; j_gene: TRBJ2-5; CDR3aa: CASDVWGAIETQYF; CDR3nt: TGTGCCAGCGATGTCTGGGGGGCCATAGAGACCCAGTACTTC
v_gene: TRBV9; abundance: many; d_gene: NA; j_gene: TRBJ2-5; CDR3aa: CASSVAGNQETQYF; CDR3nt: TGTGCCAGCAGCGTAGCGGGGAACCAAGAGACCCAGTACTTC
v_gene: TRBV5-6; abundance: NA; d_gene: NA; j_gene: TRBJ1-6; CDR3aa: CASSGLGSYNSPLHF; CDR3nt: TGTGCCAGCAGCGGACTAGGCTCCTATAATTCACCCCTCCACTTT
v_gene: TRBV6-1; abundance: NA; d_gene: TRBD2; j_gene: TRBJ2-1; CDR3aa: CASSELAGGLSSYNEQFF; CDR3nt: TGTGCCAGCAGTGAACTAGCGGGAGGGTTGAGCTCCTACAATGAGCAGTTCTTC
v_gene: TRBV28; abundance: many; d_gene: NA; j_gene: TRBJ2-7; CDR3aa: CASTQSLQLGDGGQYF; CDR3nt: TGTGCCAGCACCCAAAGCCTACAGTTGGGAGATGGGGGGCAGTACTTC
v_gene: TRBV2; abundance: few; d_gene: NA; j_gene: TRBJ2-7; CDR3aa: CATKVDEQYF; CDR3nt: TGTGCCACAAAAGTAGACGAGCAGTACTTC
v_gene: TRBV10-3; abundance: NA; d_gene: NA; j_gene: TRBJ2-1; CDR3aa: CAISEDLIPEQFF; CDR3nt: TGTGCCATCAGTGAGGATCTGATTCCTGAGCAGTTCTTC
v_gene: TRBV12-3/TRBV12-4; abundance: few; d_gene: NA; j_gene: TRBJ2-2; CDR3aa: CASSLISSTGELFF; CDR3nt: TGTGCCAGCAGTTTGATTAGTAGCACCGGGGAGCTGTTTTTT
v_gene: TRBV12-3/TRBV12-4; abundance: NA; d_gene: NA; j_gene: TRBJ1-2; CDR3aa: CASSSSGVGANYGYTF; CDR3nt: TGTGCCAGCAGTTCCAGCGGGGTCGGAGCTAACTATGGCTACACCTTC
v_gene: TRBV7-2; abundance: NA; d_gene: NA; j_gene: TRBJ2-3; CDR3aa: CASSSSADTQYF; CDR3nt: TGTGCCAGCAGCTCGTCCGCAGATACGCAGTATTTT
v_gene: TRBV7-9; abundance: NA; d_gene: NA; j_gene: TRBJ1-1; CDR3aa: CASSSQGLAEAFF; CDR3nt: TGTGCCAGCAGCTCCCAGGGATTGGCTGAAGCTTTCTTT
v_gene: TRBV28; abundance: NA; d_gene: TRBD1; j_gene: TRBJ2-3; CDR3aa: CAPNKGGEGTDTQYF; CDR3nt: TGTGCCCCAAATAAAGGGGGCGAGGGCACAGATACGCAGTATTTT
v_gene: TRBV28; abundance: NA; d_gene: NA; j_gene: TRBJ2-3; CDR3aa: CASSPEQGLGGTQYF; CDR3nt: TGTGCCAGCAGTCCTGAACAGGGGCTCGGGGGTACGCAGTATTTT
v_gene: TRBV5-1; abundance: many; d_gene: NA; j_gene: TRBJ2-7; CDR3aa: CASSYRRDITYEQYF; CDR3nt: TGCGCCAGCAGCTACCGCCGGGACATAACCTACGAGCAGTACTTC
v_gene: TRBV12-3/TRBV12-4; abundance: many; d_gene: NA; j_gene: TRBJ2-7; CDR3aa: CASSLVETYEQYF; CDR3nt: TGTGCCAGCAGTTTGGTGGAAACCTACGAGCAGTACTTC
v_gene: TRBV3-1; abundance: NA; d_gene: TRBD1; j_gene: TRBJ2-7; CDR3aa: CASSLLAGQGAYEQYF; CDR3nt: TGTGCCAGCAGCCTCCTCGCGGGACAGGGGGCCTACGAGCAGTACTTC
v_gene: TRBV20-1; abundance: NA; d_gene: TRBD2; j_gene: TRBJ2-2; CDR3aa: CSARELAGQITGELFF; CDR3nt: TGCAGTGCTAGAGAACTAGCGGGGCAGATCACCGGGGAGCTGTTTTTT
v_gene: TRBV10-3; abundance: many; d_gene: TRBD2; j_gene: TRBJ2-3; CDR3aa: CAIKGSGTSGATDTQYF; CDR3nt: TGTGCCATCAAAGGGTCCGGGACTAGCGGAGCCACAGATACGCAGTATTTT
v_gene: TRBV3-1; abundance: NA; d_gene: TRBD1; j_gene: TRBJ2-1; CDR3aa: CARSRSGGTNNEQFF; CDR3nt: TGTGCCAGGAGCCGGTCAGGGGGAACCAACAATGAGCAGTTCTTC
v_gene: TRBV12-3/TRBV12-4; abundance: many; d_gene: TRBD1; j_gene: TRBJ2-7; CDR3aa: CASSPSGGYEQYF; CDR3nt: TGTGCCAGCAGTCCCTCAGGGGGTTACGAGCAGTACTTC
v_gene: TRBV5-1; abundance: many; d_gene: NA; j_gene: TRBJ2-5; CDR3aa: CASGPGSIIQETQYF; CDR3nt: TGCGCCAGCGGACCCGGGTCAATTATCCAAGAGACCCAGTACTTC
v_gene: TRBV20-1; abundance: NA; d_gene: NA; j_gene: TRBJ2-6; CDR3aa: CSANPRKKGANVLTF; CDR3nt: TGCAGTGCCAACCCTCGAAAAAAAGGGGCCAACGTCCTGACTTTC